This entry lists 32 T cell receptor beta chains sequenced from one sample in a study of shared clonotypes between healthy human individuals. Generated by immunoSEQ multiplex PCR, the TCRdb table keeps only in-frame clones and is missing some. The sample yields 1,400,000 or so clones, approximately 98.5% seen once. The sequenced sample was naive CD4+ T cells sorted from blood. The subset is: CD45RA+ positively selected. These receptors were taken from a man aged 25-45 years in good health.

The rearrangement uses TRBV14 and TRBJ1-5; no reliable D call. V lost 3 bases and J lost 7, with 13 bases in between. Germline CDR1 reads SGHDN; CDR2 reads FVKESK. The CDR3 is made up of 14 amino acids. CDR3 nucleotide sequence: TGTGCCAGCAGCCACCCCGGGGTTCGACAGCCCCAGCATTTT. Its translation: CASSHPGVRQPQHF.

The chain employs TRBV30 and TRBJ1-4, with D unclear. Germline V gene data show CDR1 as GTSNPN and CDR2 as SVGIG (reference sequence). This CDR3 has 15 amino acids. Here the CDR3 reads CAAGSGVATNEKLFF. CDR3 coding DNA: TGTGCTGCAGGATCTGGGGTAGCAACTAATGAAAAACTGTTTTTT.

CDR3 amino acids: CASRPTGGIFPQPQHF. CDR3 coding DNA: TGTGCCAGTAGGCCGACAGGGGGTATTTTTCCCCAGCCCCAGCATTTT. The chain combines TRBV19 with TRBJ1-5; 9 positions match TRBD1. Losses at the gene ends were 6 bases for V and 7 bases for J; bases not matched to a gene: 13. Germline CDR1 LNHDA, CDR2 SQIVND (reference sequence). This CDR3 spans 16 amino acids.

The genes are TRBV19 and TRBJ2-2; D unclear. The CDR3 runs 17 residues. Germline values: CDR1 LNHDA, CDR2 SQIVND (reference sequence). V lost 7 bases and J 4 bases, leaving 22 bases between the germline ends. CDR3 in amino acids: CASNAPGHLPVTGELFF. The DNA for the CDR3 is TGTGCCAGTAATGCCCCGGGTCACCTACCAGTCACCGGGGAGCTGTTTTTT. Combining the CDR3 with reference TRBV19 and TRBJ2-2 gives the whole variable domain DGGITQSPKYLFRKEGQNVTLSCEQNLNHDAMYWYRQDPGQGLRLIYYSQIVNDFQKGDIAEGYSVSREKKESFPLTVTSAQKNPTAFYLCASNAPGHLPVTGELFFGEGSRLTVL.

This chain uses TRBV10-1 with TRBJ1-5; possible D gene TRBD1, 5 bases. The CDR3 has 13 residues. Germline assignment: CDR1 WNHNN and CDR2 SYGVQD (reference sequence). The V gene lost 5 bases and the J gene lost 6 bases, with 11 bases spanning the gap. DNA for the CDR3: TGCGCCAGCAGTCAGGGCGCAAGTCAGCCCCAGCATTTT. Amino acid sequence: CASSQGASQPQHF.

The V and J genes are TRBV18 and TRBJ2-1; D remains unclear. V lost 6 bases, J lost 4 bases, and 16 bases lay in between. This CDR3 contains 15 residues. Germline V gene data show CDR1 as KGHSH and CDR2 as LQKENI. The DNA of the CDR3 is TGTGCCAGCTCCCCTAGGGCTATACTTTACAATGAGCAGTTCTTC. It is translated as CASSPRAILYNEQFF.

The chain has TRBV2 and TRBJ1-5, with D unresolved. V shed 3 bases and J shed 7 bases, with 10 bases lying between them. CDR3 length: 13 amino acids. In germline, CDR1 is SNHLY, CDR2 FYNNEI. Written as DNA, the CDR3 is TGTGCCAGCAGTGAGGAGGTTGCCCAGCCCCAGCATTTT. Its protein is CASSEEVAQPQHF.

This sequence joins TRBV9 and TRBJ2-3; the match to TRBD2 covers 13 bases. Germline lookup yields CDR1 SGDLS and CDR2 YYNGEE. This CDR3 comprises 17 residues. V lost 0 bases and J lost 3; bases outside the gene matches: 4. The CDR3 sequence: CASSVGLAGGGTDTQYF. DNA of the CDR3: TGTGCCAGCAGCGTAGGACTAGCGGGAGGTGGGACAGATACGCAGTATTTT.

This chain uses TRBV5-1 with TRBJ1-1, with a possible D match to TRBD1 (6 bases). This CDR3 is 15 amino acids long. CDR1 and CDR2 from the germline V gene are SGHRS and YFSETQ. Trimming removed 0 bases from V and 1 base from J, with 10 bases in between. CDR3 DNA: TGCGCCAGCAGCTTGGCCTGGGGACAGAACACTGAAGCTTTCTTT. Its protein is CASSLAWGQNTEAFF. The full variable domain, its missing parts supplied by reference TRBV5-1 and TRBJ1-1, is KAGVTQTPRYLIKTRGQQVTLSCSPISGHRSVSWYQQTPGQGLQFLFEYFSETQRNKGNFPGRFSGRQFSNSRSEMNVSTLELGDSALYLCASSLAWGQNTEAFFGQGTRLTVV.

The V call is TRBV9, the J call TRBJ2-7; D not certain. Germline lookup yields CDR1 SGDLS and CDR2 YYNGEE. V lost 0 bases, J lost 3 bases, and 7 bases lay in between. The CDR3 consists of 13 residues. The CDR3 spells CASSVDGYYEQYF. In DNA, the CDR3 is TGTGCCAGCAGCGTAGACGGATACTACGAGCAGTACTTC.

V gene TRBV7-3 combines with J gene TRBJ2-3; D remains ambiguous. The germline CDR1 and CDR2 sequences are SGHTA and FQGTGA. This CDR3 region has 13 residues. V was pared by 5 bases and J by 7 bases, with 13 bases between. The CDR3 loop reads CASSQKVQNTQYF. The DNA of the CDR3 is TGTGCCAGCAGCCAAAAGGTTCAAAATACGCAGTATTTT. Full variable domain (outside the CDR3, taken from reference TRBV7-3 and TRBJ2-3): GAGVSQTPSNKVTEKGKYVELRCDPISGHTALYWYRQSLGQGPEFLIYFQGTGAADDSGLPNDRFFAVRPEGSVSTLKIQRTERGDSAVYLCASSQKVQNTQYFGPGTRLTVL.

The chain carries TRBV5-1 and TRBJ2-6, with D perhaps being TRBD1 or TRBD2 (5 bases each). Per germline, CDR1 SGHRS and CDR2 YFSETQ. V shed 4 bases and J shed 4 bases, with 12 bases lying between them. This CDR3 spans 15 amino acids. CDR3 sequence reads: CASSRGATGANVLTF. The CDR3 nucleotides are TGCGCCAGCAGCCGAGGGGCAACGGGGGCCAACGTCCTGACTTTC.

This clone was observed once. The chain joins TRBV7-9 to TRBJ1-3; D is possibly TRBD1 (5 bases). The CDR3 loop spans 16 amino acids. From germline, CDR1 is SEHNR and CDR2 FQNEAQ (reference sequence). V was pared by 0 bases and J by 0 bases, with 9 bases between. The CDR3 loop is CASSLAGRDSGNTIYF. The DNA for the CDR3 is TGTGCCAGCAGCTTAGCCGGCAGGGACTCTGGAAACACCATATATTTT.

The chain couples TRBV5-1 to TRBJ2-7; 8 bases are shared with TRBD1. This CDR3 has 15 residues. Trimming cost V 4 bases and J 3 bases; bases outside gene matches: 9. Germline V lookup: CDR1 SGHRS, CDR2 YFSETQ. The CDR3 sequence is CASSPRLQGDYEQYF. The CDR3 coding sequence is TGCGCCAGCAGCCCCCGCTTACAGGGGGACTACGAGCAGTACTTC.

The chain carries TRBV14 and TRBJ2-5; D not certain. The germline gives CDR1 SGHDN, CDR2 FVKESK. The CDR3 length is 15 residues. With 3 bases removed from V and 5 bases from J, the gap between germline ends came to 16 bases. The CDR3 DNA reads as TGTGCCAGCAGCCAGAATATCGGCCTACGGGAGACCCAGTACTTC. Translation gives CASSQNIGLRETQYF.

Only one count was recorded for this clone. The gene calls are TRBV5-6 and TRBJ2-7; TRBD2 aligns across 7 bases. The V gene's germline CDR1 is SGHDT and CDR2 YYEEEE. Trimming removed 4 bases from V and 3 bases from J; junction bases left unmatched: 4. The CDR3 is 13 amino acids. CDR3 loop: CASSPPGGYEQYF. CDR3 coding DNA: TGTGCCAGCAGCCCCCCGGGAGGCTACGAGCAGTACTTC.

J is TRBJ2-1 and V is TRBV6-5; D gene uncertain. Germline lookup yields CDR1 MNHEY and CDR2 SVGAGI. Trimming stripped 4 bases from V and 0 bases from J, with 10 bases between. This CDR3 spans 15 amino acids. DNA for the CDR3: TGTGCCAGCAGTTCGAAGCCTCTCTCCTACAATGAGCAGTTCTTC. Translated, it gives CASSSKPLSYNEQFF.

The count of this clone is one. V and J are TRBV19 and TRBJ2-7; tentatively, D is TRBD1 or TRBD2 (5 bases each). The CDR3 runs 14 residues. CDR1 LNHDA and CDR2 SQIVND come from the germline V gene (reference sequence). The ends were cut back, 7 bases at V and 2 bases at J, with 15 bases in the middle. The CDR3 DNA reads TGTGCCAGTAACACCGGGACCCCTGCCTACGAGCAGTACTTC. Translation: CASNTGTPAYEQYF.

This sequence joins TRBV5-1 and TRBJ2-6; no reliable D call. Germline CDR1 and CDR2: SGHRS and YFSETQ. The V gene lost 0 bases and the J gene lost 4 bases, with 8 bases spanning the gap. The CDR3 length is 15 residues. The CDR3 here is CASSLAAGGANVLTF. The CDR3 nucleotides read TGCGCCAGCAGCTTGGCCGCAGGAGGGGCCAACGTCCTGACTTTC.

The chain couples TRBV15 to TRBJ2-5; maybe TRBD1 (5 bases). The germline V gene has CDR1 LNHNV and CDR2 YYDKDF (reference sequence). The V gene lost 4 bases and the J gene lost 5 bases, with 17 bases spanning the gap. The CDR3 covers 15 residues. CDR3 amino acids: CATSTYRVPGETQYF. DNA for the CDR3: TGTGCCACCAGCACCTACCGGGTTCCAGGGGAGACCCAGTACTTC.

The CDR3 region has the DNA TGCGCCAGCTCCGAGGTAAATAGGATCTACGAGCAGTACTTC. Amino acids: CASSEVNRIYEQYF. The chain couples TRBV5-1 to TRBJ2-7; D is uncertain. Germline V lookup: CDR1 SGHRS, CDR2 YFSETQ. Trimming removed 7 bases from V and 3 bases from J, with 17 bases in between. This CDR3 is 14 amino acids long.

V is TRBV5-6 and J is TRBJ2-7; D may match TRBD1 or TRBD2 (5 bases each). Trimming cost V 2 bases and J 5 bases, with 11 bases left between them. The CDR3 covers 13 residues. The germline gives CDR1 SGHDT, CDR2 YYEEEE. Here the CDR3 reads CASSFAGTNEQYF. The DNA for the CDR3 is TGTGCCAGCAGCTTTGCCGGGACCAACGAGCAGTACTTC.

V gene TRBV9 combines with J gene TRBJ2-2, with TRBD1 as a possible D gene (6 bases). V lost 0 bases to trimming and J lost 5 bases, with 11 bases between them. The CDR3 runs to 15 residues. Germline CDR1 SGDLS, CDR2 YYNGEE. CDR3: CASSVVQGSTGELFF. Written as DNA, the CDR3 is TGTGCCAGCAGCGTAGTACAGGGTAGTACCGGGGAGCTGTTTTTT.

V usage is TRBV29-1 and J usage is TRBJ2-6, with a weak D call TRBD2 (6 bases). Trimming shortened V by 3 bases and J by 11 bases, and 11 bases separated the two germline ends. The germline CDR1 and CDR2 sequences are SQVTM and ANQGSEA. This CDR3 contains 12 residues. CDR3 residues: CSVDGGDDVLTF. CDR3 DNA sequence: TGCAGCGTTGATGGAGGGGACGACGTCCTGACTTTC.

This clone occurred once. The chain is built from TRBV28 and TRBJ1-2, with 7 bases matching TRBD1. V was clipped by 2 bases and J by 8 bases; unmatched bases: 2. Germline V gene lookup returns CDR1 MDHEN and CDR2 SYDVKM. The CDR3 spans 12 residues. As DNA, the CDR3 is TGTGCCAGCAGTTTAAACAGGGGAGGCTACACCTTC. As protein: CASSLNRGGYTF.

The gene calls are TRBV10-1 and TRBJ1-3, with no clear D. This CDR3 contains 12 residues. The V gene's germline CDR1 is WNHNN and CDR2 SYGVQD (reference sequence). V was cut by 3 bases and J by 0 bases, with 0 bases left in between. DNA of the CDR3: TGCGCCAGCAGTGACTCTGGAAACACCATATATTTT. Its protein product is CASSDSGNTIYF.

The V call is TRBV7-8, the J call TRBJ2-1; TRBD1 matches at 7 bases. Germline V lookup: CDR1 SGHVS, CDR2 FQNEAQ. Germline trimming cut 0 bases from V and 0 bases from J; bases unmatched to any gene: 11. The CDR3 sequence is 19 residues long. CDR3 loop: CASSLAQVGQISSYNEQFF. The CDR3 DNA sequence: TGTGCCAGCAGCTTAGCGCAAGTGGGACAGATAAGCTCCTACAATGAGCAGTTCTTC.

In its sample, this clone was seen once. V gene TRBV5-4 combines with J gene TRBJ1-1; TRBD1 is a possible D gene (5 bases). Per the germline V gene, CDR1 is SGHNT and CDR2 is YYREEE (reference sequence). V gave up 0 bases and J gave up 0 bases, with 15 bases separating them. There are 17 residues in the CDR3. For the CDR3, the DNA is TGTGCCAGCAGCTTGGGCAGGGCGACCGGAATGAACACTGAAGCTTTCTTT. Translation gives CASSLGRATGMNTEAFF.

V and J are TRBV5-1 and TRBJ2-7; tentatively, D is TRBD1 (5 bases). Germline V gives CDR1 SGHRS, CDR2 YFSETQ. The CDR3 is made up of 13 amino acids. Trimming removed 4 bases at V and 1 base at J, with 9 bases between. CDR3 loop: CASSLGRSYEQYF. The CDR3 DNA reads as TGCGCCAGCAGCCTGGGGCGGTCCTACGAGCAGTACTTC.

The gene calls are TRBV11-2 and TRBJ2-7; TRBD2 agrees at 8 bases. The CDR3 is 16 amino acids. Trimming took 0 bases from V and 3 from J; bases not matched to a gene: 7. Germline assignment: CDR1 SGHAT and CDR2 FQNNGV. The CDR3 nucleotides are TGTGCCAGCAGCTTAGATCCCGGGACTAGTTTCTACGAGCAGTACTTC. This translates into CASSLDPGTSFYEQYF.

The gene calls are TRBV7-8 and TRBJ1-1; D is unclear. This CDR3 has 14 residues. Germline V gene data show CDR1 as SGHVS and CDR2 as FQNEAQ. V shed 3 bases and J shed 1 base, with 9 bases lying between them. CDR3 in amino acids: CASSFRGTNTEAFF. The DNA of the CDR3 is TGTGCCAGCAGCTTTCGCGGAACGAACACTGAAGCTTTCTTT.

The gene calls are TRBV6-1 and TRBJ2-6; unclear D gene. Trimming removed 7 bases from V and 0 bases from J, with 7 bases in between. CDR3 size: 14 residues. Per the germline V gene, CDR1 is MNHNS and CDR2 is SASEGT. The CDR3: CASKADSGANVLTF. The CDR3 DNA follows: TGTGCCAGCAAGGCGGACTCTGGGGCCAACGTCCTGACTTTC.